The sequence of this T cell receptor beta chain was determined in a study of technical replicates of blood from a handful of donors. Sequenced by immunoSEQ multiplex PCR; TCRdb stores in-frame clones only, minus some. In the table there are more than 65,000 clones, around 94% of which are singletons. This CDR3 is 19 amino acids long. Germline CDR1 and CDR2: MNHEY and SMNVEV (reference sequence). Between the trimmed V and J ends, which lost 10 bases and 0 bases, there was a span of 30 bases. V is TRBV27 and J is TRBJ1-1, with D possibly matching TRBD1 (6 bases). The sequence was collected from a human donor in good health. The sequencing sample was made of T cells isolated from PBMCs. The CDR3 spells CATALGPLTGYRMNTEAFF. CDR3 sequence (DNA): TGTGCCACCGCGTTGGGTCCCTTGACAGGCTATAGAATGAACACTGAAGCTTTCTTT.